This paragraph covers one T cell receptor beta chain sequence. Its antigen remains unidentified. The patients chosen for sequencing had shown expansion of CD8+CD57+ cells (detected by flow cytometry). Patients were treatment-naive when blood was sampled. Trimming removed 2 bases at V and 3 bases at J, with 8 bases between. Germline-derived CDR1 and CDR2 are SGHVS and FQNEAQ. The CDR3 sequence is 13 residues long. The template used for profiling TCR beta VDJ and CDR3 was genomic DNA. Using its own MiXCR run on the reads, TCRdb lists one record per CDR3 protein. The data show a few hundred thousand distinct CDR3 sequences, under 65% seen once. The data are from a study of CD8+CD57+ T cells in acquired aplastic anemia. Whole-study context: Sorted CD4+ and CD8+ cells gave an average of roughly 3 ug of DNA.

The study's findings and limits: Significant differences in CD8+ Simpson's diversity were not observed between patients and controls. Around 30 sequences, all CD8+ CDR3, were shared between patients and controls.

Material for sequencing was sorted CD4+, CD8+, or CD8+CD57+ T cells (not recorded which) from PBMCs. The receptor was isolated from a human donor with aplastic anemia. The chain joins TRBV7-8 to TRBJ2-7, with unresolved D. The CDR3 sequence is CASSLYGHYEQYF. For the CDR3, the DNA is TGTGCCAGCAGCTTATATGGCCACTACGAGCAGTACTTC.